The rows below give T cell receptor beta chains drawn from one sample of a study of cytomegalovirus exposure and HLA in healthy donors. Produced via immunoSEQ multiplex PCR; TCRdb's table is partial and in-frame only. This sample contains roughly 51,000 clones. The source material was PBMCs. The origin of the receptors is a woman aged 40-49 years in good health and CMV-seronegative. Each CDR3 is given with its conserved first and last residue. D genes are given only for firm matches. Clone size is not always given. Where it is, it says once, few, many or a class for expanded clones.

-	-	TRBJ1-1	TRBV5-1	TGCGCCAGCAGCTTGGCCAGTTTGAACACTGAAGCTTTCTTT	CASSLASLNTEAFF
-	-	TRBJ2-3	TRBV30	TGTGCCTGGGACAGGACTCGCACAGATACGCAGTATTTT	CAWDRTRTDTQYF
-	-	TRBJ2-5	TRBV6-6	TGTGCCAGCAGTTACCGGGACACCAAAGAGACCCAGTACTTC	CASSYRDTKETQYF
-	-	TRBJ1-3	TRBV14	TGTGCCAGCAGCCCAGACGGCCCTAGACGAAACACCATATATTTT	CASSPDGPRRNTIYF
TRBD2	-	TRBJ2-1	TRBV7-2	TGTGCCAGCAGCTCGGGACTAGCGGCAGCCAATGAGCAGTTCTTC	CASSSGLAAANEQFF
-	-	TRBJ1-1	TRBV6-6	TGTGCCAGCAGTTACTCGCGGGCGACTGAAGCTTTCTTT	CASSYSRATEAFF
-	-	TRBJ1-2	TRBV5-4	TGTGCCAGCAGCTTCGGGGGATTACTTTGGGGCTACACCTTC	CASSFGGLLWGYTF
-	-	TRBJ1-6	TRBV9	TGTGCCAGCAGCGCCAGACAGGCCGATTCACCCCTCAACTTT	CASSARQADSPLNF
TRBD1	-	TRBJ2-1	TRBV5-6	TGTGCCAGCAGCTCGGGACAGATCTACAATGAGCAGTTCTTC	CASSSGQIYNEQFF
-	-	TRBJ1-6	TRBV5-6	TGTGCCAGCACCTACTTCTATAATTCACCCCTCCACTTT	CASTYFYNSPLHF
-	-	TRBJ2-7	TRBV7-2	TGTGCCAGCAGCCACCGGCGGGTAGGGCTAGTTGGCGAGCAGTACTTC	CASSHRRVGLVGEQYF
TRBD1	-	TRBJ2-5	TRBV5-1	TGCGCCAGCAGCTTGCCGGGACAGAAAGAGACCCAGTACTTC	CASSLPGQKETQYF
TRBD1	-	TRBJ1-2	TRBV11-1	TGTGCCAGCAGCCCCGGAAGATTCGGGACAGGGGTGGATTATAGTGGCTACACCTTC	CASSPGRFGTGVDYSGYTF
-	-	TRBJ2-5	TRBV5-6	TGTGCCAGCAGCTTGTCAGGTACCCAGTACTTC	CASSLSGTQYF
-	-	TRBJ1-1	TRBV18	TGTGCCAGCTCACCACCTTCTGCGGGGAACACTGAAGCTTTCTTT	CASSPPSAGNTEAFF
-	-	TRBJ2-5	TRBV7-9	TGTGCCAGCAGCCGGAACAGGGTGGGTCAAGAGACCCAGTACTTC	CASSRNRVGQETQYF
TRBD2	-	TRBJ2-1	TRBV5-4	TGTGCCAGCGAGGCGGGAGAAACCTACAATGAGCAGTTCTTC	CASEAGETYNEQFF
-	medium-sized	TRBJ1-1	TRBV4-1	TGCGCCAGCAGCGGAAGGACAGTCGGCACTGAAGCTTTCTTT	CASSGRTVGTEAFF
TRBD2	-	TRBJ2-3	TRBV7-9	TGTGCCAGCAGCTCTAGCGGGGGGGCTGGAGATAAGCAGTATTTT	CASSSSGGAGDKQYF
TRBD1	-	TRBJ1-5	TRBV2	TGTGCCAGCAGGACCGACAGGGATCAGCCCCAGCATTTT	CASRTDRDQPQHF
-	-	TRBJ2-7	TRBV13	TGTGCCAGCAGCTTAGCCTCCACTACTCCCGAGCAGTACTTC	CASSLASTTPEQYF
-	-	TRBJ1-2	TRBV7-2	TGTGCCAGCACGTGGGCCACAAACTATGGCTACACCTTC	CASTWATNYGYTF
-	-	TRBJ2-3	TRBV7-9	TGTGCCAGCAGCCCCCGCGGGCCCAAGGATACAGATACGCAGTATTTT	CASSPRGPKDTDTQYF
-	-	TRBJ1-2	TRBV6-5	TGTGCCAGCAGCCGCCAGGTAACTGGCTATGGCTACACCTTC	CASSRQVTGYGYTF
-	-	TRBJ2-5	TRBV5-1	TGCGCCAGCAGCCCCCAAGGGTCCAGGGAAGAGACCCAGTACTTC	CASSPQGSREETQYF
-	-	TRBJ1-1	TRBV15	TGTGCCACCAGCAGAGACAGGGGTTGGAACACTGAAGCTTTCTTT	CATSRDRGWNTEAFF
-	-	TRBJ2-2	TRBV18	TGTGCCAGCTCACCGACTTTAGGGAACACCGGGGAGCTGTTTTTT	CASSPTLGNTGELFF
TRBD2	-	TRBJ2-5	TRBV18	TGTGCCAGCTCACCGAGACTAGCGGGAGGAACGGAGACCCAGTACTTC	CASSPRLAGGTETQYF
-	-	TRBJ2-6	TRBV2	TGTGCCAGCAGTGAAGGACACTCTGGGGCCAACGTCCTGACTTTC	CASSEGHSGANVLTF
TRBD1	-	TRBJ1-3	TRBV7-8	TGTGCCAGCAGCTCACAAATGGGACAGGGCGGAAACACCATATATTTT	CASSSQMGQGGNTIYF
-	-	TRBJ2-7	TRBV18	TGTGCCAGCTCACCAACTTCCGGAACTACCTACGAGCAGTACTTC	CASSPTSGTTYEQYF
-	-	TRBJ1-2	TRBV4-2	TGTGCCAGCAGCCAAGGTGCCAGGGGACCATATGGCTACACCTTC	CASSQGARGPYGYTF
-	-	TRBJ1-1	TRBV11-2	TGTGCCAGCAGCTTAGAGGGGCTGGGACTCACTGAAGCTTTCTTT	CASSLEGLGLTEAFF
TRBD1	-	TRBJ1-2	TRBV7-9	TGTGCCAGCAGCAAAGGACAGGGGATAGCTAACTATGGCTACACCTTC	CASSKGQGIANYGYTF
-	-	TRBJ2-7	TRBV5-1	TGCGCCAGCAGCCTACGGCAGGGCCCTTTCGGCGAGCAGTACTTC	CASSLRQGPFGEQYF
-	-	TRBJ1-1	TRBV29-1	TGCAGCGGTATTATGAGCGGGACAAAAGAAGCTTTCTTT	CSGIMSGTKEAFF
-	-	TRBJ1-3	TRBV4-2	TGTGCCAGCAGCCAAGATCGAGGGCTCGGAAACACCATATATTTT	CASSQDRGLGNTIYF
-	-	TRBJ1-1	TRBV5-5	TGTGCCAGCAGCTTGATTGTTTCAGGGAACACTGAAGCTTTCTTT	CASSLIVSGNTEAFF
-	-	TRBJ2-1	TRBV27	TGTGCCAGCAGTGGCGCGGGGGAGCAGTTCTTC	CASSGAGEQFF
-	-	TRBJ1-5	TRBV6-6	TGTGCCAGCAGACTAATACAGGGTTATAGCAATCAGCCCCAGCATTTT	CASRLIQGYSNQPQHF
TRBD2	-	TRBJ2-3	TRBV9	TGTGCCAGCAGCGTAGGCCGACGGGGGGGCGGCCCAGATACGCAGTATTTT	CASSVGRRGGGPDTQYF
TRBD2	-	TRBJ2-1	TRBV7-9	TGTGCCAGCAGCTTAGCCCTAGCGGGAGCCTACAATGAGCAGTTCTTC	CASSLALAGAYNEQFF
TRBD1	-	TRBJ2-2	TRBV9	TGTGCCAGCAGCTCCCGGACAGGGGGCCCTAGCGGGGAGCTGTTTTTT	CASSSRTGGPSGELFF
-	-	TRBJ1-6	TRBV6-5	TGTGCGGTTAGGGGACTGAACTATAATTCACCCCTCCACTTT	CAVRGLNYNSPLHF
-	-	TRBJ2-7	TRBV4-1	TGCGCCAGCAGCCAACTTGGGGGCCTCTCCTACGAGCAGTACTTC	CASSQLGGLSYEQYF
TRBD2	-	TRBJ2-7	TRBV5-1	TGCGCCAGCAGCCAACTAGCGGGCCCTTCCTACGAGCAGTACTTC	CASSQLAGPSYEQYF
-	-	TRBJ1-2	TRBV12-5	TGTGCTAGTGGTTTGGGGACAGACTATGGCTACACCTTC	CASGLGTDYGYTF
TRBD2	-	TRBJ2-3	TRBV4-2	TGTGCCAGCAGCCAAGGGACTAGCGGCCGCACAGATACGCAGTATTTT	CASSQGTSGRTDTQYF
TRBD1	-	TRBJ1-5	TRBV5-6	TGTGCCAGCAGCTTGGGGGGGACAGGTGATCAGCCCCAGCATTTT	CASSLGGTGDQPQHF
-	-	TRBJ1-1	TRBV19	TGTGCCAGTAGTCCACGGGGGGGCCATGAAGCTTTCTTT	CASSPRGGHEAFF
-	-	TRBJ2-1	TRBV7-2	TGTGCCAGCAGCCAGGCGGGGATTTATTACAATGAGCAGTTCTTC	CASSQAGIYYNEQFF
-	-	TRBJ2-5	TRBV19	TGTGCCAGTAGTATAGGTCCAGGGGCGGGAGCGCTTCAAGAGACCCAGTACTTC	CASSIGPGAGALQETQYF
-	-	TRBJ2-3	TRBV4-3	TGCGCCAGCAGTAACAGGGGGGGAAGCACAGATACGCAGTATTTT	CASSNRGGSTDTQYF
-	-	TRBJ2-1	TRBV19	TGTGCCAGTAGTATCGAGTCAGGCGACTACAATGAGCAGTTCTTC	CASSIESGDYNEQFF
TRBD2	-	TRBJ2-3	TRBV4-2	TGTGCCAGCAGCCAAGAATGGTCTAGCGGGAGGTTCCCAGATACGCAGTATTTT	CASSQEWSSGRFPDTQYF
TRBD1	-	TRBJ1-1	TRBV7-9	TGTGCCAGCAGCTCGCCAGGGGGACAGATCACTGAAGCTTTCTTT	CASSSPGGQITEAFF
TRBD2	-	TRBJ2-5	TRBV5-4	TGTGCCAGCAGCCCTATAGCGGGAGGGGGGAAATCGACCCAGTACTTC	CASSPIAGGGKSTQYF
TRBD2	-	TRBJ2-7	TRBV7-2	TGTGCCAGCAGCTTAGGGCGGGAGGGGATCTACGAGCAGTACTTC	CASSLGREGIYEQYF
TRBD1	-	TRBJ1-2	TRBV14	TGTGCCAGCAGGGGACAGGGGAACTATGGCTACACCTTC	CASRGQGNYGYTF
-	-	TRBJ2-7	TRBV30	TGTGCCTGCCCCAAGGGTGGGAGGCAGTACTTC	CACPKGGRQYF